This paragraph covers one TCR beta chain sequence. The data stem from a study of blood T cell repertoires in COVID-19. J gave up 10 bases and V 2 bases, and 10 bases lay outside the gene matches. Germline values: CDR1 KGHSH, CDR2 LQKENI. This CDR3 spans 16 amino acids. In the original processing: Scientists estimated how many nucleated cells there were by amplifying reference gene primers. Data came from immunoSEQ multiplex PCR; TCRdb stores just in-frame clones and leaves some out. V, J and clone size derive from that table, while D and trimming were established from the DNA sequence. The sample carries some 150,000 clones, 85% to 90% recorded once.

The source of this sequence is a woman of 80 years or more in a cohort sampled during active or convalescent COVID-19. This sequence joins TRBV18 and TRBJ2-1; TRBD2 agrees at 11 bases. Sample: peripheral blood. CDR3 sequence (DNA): TGTGCCAGCTCACCATTTTTAGCGGGAGGGTCCGGAGAGCAGTTCTTC. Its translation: CASSPFLAGGSGEQFF. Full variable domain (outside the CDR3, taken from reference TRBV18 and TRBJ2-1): NAGVMQNPRHLVRRRGQEARLRCSPMKGHSHVYWYRQLPEEGLKFMVYLQKENIIDESGMPKERFSAEFPKEGPSILRIQQVVRGDSAAYFCASSPFLAGGSGEQFFGPGTRLTVL.